What follows describes a single T cell receptor beta chain. Its cognate antigen is unknown. These data belong to a study of T cell responses to AZD1222 COVID-19 vaccine. Clones were sequenced by immunoSEQ multiplex PCR, and TCRdb holds only the in-frame ones, with some missing. The table has some 110,000 clones, about 89% seen once; the top ten hold less than 4%. V dropped 5 bases and J dropped 10; count of bases not matched to a gene: 5. The CDR3 runs to 12 residues. CDR1 is WSHSY and CDR2 is SAAADI in the germline V gene. Study outcomes and limitations: Following two doses of AZD1222, Spike-specific TCR breadth and depth rose. Donors in the cohort were predominantly white British and more often female, and clonal diversity was possibly underestimated.

The chain links TRBV10-2 to TRBJ2-3, with 8 bases aligning to TRBD1. Sequencing was performed on peripheral blood, taken 28 days after the second dose of the MenACWY control vaccine. This receptor was taken from an adult who received the MenACWY meningococcal vaccine as a control. The CDR3: CASSSGQGAQYF. In nucleotides, the CDR3 is TGCGCCAGCAGTTCCGGACAGGGAGCGCAGTATTTT.